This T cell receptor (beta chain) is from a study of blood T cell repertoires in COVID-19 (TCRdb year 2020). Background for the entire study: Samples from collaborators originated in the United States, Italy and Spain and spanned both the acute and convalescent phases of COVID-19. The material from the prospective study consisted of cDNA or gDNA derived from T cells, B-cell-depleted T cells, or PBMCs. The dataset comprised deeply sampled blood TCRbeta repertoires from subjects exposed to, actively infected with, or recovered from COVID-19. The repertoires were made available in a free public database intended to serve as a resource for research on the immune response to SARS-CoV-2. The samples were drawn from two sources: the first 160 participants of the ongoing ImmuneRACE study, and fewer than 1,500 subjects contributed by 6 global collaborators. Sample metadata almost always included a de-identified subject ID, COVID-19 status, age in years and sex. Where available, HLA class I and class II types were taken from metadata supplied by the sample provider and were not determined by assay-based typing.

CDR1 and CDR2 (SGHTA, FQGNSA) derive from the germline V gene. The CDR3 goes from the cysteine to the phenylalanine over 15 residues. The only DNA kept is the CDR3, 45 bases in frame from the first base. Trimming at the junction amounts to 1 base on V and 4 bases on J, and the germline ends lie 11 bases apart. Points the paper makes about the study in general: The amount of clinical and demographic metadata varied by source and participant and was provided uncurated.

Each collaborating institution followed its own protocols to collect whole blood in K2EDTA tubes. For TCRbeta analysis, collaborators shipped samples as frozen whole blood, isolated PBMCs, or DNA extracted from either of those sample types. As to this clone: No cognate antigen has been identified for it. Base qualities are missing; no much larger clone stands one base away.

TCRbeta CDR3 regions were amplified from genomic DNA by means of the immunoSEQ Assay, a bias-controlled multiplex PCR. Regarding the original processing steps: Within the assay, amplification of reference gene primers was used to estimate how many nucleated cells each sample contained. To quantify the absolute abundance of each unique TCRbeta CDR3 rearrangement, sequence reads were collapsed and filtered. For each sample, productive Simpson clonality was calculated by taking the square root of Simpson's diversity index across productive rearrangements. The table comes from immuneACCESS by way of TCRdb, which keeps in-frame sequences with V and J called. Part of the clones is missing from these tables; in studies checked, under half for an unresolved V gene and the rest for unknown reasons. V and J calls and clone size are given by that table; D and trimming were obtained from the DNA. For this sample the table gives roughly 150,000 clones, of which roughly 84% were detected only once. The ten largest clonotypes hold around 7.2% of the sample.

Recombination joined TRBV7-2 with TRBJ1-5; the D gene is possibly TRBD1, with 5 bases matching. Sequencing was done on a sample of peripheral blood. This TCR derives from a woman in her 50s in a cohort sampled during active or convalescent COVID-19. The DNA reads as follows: TGTGCCAGCAGCTTAGAGTTCAGGGAAAATCAGCCCCAGCATTTT. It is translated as CASSLEFRENQPQHF.